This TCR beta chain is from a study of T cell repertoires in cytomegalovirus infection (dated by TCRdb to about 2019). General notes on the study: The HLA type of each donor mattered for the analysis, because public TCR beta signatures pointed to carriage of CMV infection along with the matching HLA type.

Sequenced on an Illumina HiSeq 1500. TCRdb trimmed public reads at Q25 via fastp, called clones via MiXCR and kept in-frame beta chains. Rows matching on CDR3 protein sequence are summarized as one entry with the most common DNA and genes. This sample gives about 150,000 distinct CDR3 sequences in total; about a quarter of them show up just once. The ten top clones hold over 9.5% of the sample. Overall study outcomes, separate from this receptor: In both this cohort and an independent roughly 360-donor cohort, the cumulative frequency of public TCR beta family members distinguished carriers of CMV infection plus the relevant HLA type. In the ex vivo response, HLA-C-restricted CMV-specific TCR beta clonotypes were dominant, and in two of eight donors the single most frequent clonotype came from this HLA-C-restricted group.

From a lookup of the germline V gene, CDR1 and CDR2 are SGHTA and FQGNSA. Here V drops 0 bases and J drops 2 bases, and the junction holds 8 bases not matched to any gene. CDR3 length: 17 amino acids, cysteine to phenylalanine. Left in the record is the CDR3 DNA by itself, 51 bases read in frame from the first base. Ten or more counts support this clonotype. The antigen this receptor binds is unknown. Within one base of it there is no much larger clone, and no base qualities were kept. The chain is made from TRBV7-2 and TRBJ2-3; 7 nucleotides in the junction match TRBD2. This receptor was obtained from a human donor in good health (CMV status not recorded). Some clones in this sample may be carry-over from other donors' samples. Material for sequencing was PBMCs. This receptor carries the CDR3 CASSLASGARFTDTQYF. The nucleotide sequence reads TGTGCCAGCAGCTTAGCGAGCGGGGCTAGATTCACAGATACGCAGTATTTT.